One sample yielded the 15 T cell receptor beta chains listed below, sequenced in a study of vaccination effects on CD4 cells after COVID-19. These receptors have no known antigen. Having been cultured for about ten days, the cells underwent CD4+ T cell isolation. The cohort was immunized with two doses of either the BNT162b2 or mRNA-1273 vaccine. The table came from immunoSEQ multiplex PCR; TCRdb's copy has only in-frame clones and leaves some out. The sample contains fewer than 35,000 clones, 70% to 75% of which appear only once. Sequenced material: CD4+ T cells from PBMCs cultured without peptide, taken after COVID-19 vaccination. The receptors were sampled from a human donor who received a COVID-19 vaccine.

This clone was detected a few times. This sequence joins TRBV19 and TRBJ1-2, with D possibly being TRBD1 (6 bases). The CDR3 loop spans 14 amino acids. The germline V and J ends were trimmed by 5 bases and 5 bases, with 15 bases remaining between them. The germline CDR1 and CDR2 sequences are LNHDA and SQIVND (reference sequence). CDR3: CASSPTGTPYGYTF. For the CDR3, the DNA is TGTGCCAGTAGTCCCACAGGGACCCCATATGGCTACACCTTC.

The chain links TRBV12-3 or TRBV12-4 to TRBJ1-2; TRBD1 aligns across 7 bases. Trimming took 5 bases from V and 10 from J; bases not matched to a gene: 4. The CDR3 is made up of 11 amino acids. The CDR3 DNA follows: TGTGCCAGCAGTCCTGGGACAGCCTACACCTTC. Amino acid sequence: CASSPGTAYTF.

V gene TRBV13 combines with J gene TRBJ1-1, with D perhaps matching TRBD1 (6 bases). The CDR3 spans 12 residues. Germline V gives CDR1 PRHDT, CDR2 FYEKMQ (reference sequence). The V and J ends lost 4 bases and 6 bases respectively, with 9 bases between them. Here the CDR3 DNA reads TGTGCCAGCAGCTCCAGGGGACCTGAAGCTTTCTTT. Its translation is CASSSRGPEAFF. Drawing the rest from reference TRBV13 and TRBJ1-1, the complete variable domain is AAGVIQSPRHLIKEKRETATLKCYPIPRHDTVYWYQQGPGQDPQFLISFYEKMQSDKGSIPDRFSAQQFSDYHSELNMSSLELGDSALYFCASSSRGPEAFFGQGTRLTVV.

The chain links TRBV19 to TRBJ1-6, with D possibly matching TRBD1 (5 bases). Per the germline V gene, CDR1 is LNHDA and CDR2 is SQIVND (reference sequence). The CDR3 spans 14 residues. The V gene lost 3 bases and the J gene lost 11 bases, with 14 bases spanning the gap. CDR3 DNA: TGTGCCAGTAGTATCCGTCAGGGTCAAGCACCCCTCCACTTT. Protein: CASSIRQGQAPLHF.

The chain uses TRBV6-6 and TRBJ2-7; 14 nucleotides agree with TRBD2. The germline V gene encodes CDR1 MNHNY and CDR2 SVGAGI (reference sequence). The ends lost 7 bases at V and 3 bases at J; junction bases unmatched: 8. This CDR3 spans 16 amino acids. The DNA for the CDR3 is TGTGCCAGCACTGCGACTAGCGGGAGGGACTACTACGAGCAGTACTTC. Translation gives CASTATSGRDYYEQYF.

This clone was seen a handful of times. The CDR3 is CASSGTSGYEQYF. Written as DNA, the CDR3 is TGTGCCAGCAGTGGGACTAGCGGGTACGAGCAGTACTTC. The chain combines TRBV12-3 or TRBV12-4 with TRBJ2-7; 12 bases are shared with TRBD2. After removal of 5 bases from V and 4 bases from J, the junction contained 0 bases not matched to a gene. This CDR3 has 13 amino acids.

CDR3: CASSLFTGDTEAFF. In DNA form, the CDR3 reads TGCGCCAGCAGCCTTTTTACAGGGGACACTGAAGCTTTCTTT. This chain uses TRBV4-3 with TRBJ1-1; 7 nucleotides align to TRBD1. The CDR3 has 14 residues. In germline, CDR1 is LGHNA, CDR2 YSLEER. The J segment lost 3 bases and the V segment lost 4 bases, leaving 5 bases of the junction unmatched.

This chain connects TRBV19 to TRBJ1-1; D is ambiguous. The CDR3 runs to 13 residues. The ends were cut back, 1 base at V and 3 bases at J, with 6 bases in the middle. Germline assignment: CDR1 LNHDA and CDR2 SQIVND (reference sequence). The CDR3 nucleotides read TGTGCCAGTAGTATAGGTAGGGACACTGAAGCTTTCTTT. Translating it yields CASSIGRDTEAFF.

The chain recombines TRBV19 with TRBJ1-1, with a weak D call TRBD1 (6 bases). The germline V gene has CDR1 LNHDA and CDR2 SQIVND (reference sequence). CDR3 length: 15 residues. V was trimmed by 5 bases and J by 0 bases, leaving 13 bases between them. Here the CDR3 DNA reads TGTGCCAGTAGTTCACAGGGTTTGTTGAACACTGAAGCTTTCTTT. It specifies CASSSQGLLNTEAFF.

This rearrangement joins TRBV11-3 to TRBJ1-3, with unresolved D. CDR1 is SGHNT, CDR2 YENEEA, per germline. The CDR3 runs 12 residues. V shed 7 bases and J shed 7 bases, with 11 bases lying between them. The CDR3 nucleotides are TGTGCCAGCAACCATACTGAGAACACCATATATTTT. Amino acids: CASNHTENTIYF.

This chain uses TRBV29-1 with TRBJ2-1; no definite D call. V lost 3 bases and J 6 bases, leaving 6 bases between the germline ends. The CDR3 contains 11 residues. Germline V gene sequence: CDR1 SQVTM, CDR2 ANQGSEA. The CDR3 DNA sequence: TGCAGCGTTGAGCAGTTCAATGAGCAGTTCTTC. Translating gives CSVEQFNEQFF.

The V call is TRBV28, the J call TRBJ2-7; the D gene is possibly TRBD2 (6 bases). Germline V gene data show CDR1 as MDHEN and CDR2 as SYDVKM. The CDR3 is 14 residues long. Trimming took off 5 bases at V and 7 bases at J, with 18 bases between the two ends. The CDR3 reads CASSRRVPTGEQYF. The CDR3 nucleotides are TGTGCCAGCAGTAGGAGGGTCCCTACGGGGGAGCAGTACTTC.

In the case of this clone: Germline is not matched at one junction end, which may reflect a read error. The chain links TRBV6-2 or TRBV6-3 to TRBJ1-1; tentative D call: TRBD1 (5 bases). Germline V gives CDR1 MNHEY, CDR2 SVGEGT. The CDR3 loop spans 12 amino acids. CDR3 sequence (DNA): TGTGCCAGCAGTTACGGAAGGGGCTCAGGCATCTTT. This codes for CASSYGRGSGIF.

This chain uses TRBV5-1 with TRBJ2-3; 7 bases are a match to TRBD2. The CDR3 covers 12 residues. J gave up 5 bases and V 6 bases, and 3 bases lay outside the gene matches. CDR1 and CDR2 from the germline V gene are SGHRS and YFSETQ. The CDR3 loop is CASTLAGDTQYF. The CDR3 DNA is TGCGCCAGCACCTTAGCGGGAGATACGCAGTATTTT. Filled out from reference TRBV5-1 and TRBJ2-3, the complete variable domain reads KAGVTQTPRYLIKTRGQQVTLSCSPISGHRSVSWYQQTPGQGLQFLFEYFSETQRNKGNFPGRFSGRQFSNSRSEMNVSTLELGDSALYLCASTLAGDTQYFGPGTRLTVL.

This sequence joins TRBV30 and TRBJ1-5, with D possibly matching TRBD1 (5 bases). V was clipped by 3 bases and J by 0 bases, with 12 bases between them. The CDR3 length is 15 residues. CDR1 and CDR2 from the germline V gene are GTSNPN and SVGIG (reference sequence). CDR3 sequence reads: CAWSKGLYSNQPQHF. CDR3 sequence (DNA): TGTGCCTGGAGCAAGGGACTCTATAGCAATCAGCCCCAGCATTTT.